The sequence of this TCR beta chain was determined in a study of cytomegalovirus exposure and HLA in healthy donors. Study-wide context: Of several hundred genotyped donors, more than 65% grouped in the Caucasian-associated ancestry cluster. The study's findings and limits: Several of the most significant clusters appeared linked to common viral pathogens, based on a later analysis.

Between the trimmed V and J ends, which lost 0 bases and 5 bases, there was a span of 11 bases. The CDR3 totals 14 residues. CDR1 and CDR2 (germline): SGDLS, YYNGEE. Comment on this clone: Antigen specificity is unknown.

A multiplex PCR was run with 60 Vbeta primers and 13 Jbeta primers. Assay used: immunoSEQ multiplex PCR; TCRdb lists only in-frame clones, some missing. The ten top clones account for 5.5% to 7.5%, within a sample of roughly 200,000 clones. The V and J genes are TRBV9 and TRBJ1-1, with TRBD1 as a possible D gene (6 bases). The TCR originated in a young man in good health and CMV-seronegative. Sequencing input: PBMCs. The CDR3 DNA sequence: TGTGCCAGCAGCGTAGAAGGGGGAGGGACTGAAGCTTTCTTT. Translation gives CASSVEGGGTEAFF.